This is a list of T cell receptor beta chains from one sample in a study of cytomegalovirus exposure and HLA in healthy donors. Assay: immunoSEQ multiplex PCR; the TCRdb copy retains only in-frame clones and omits some. The table lists about 55,000 clones, with about 9.2% in the top ten. Input material: PBMCs. These receptors all come from a man between 45 and 60 years old in good health and CMV-seropositive. The CDR3 runs from the conserved cysteine through the conserved F or W. The D gene is left open where the match is weak.

CDR3 DNA	CDR3 protein	V gene	J gene	D gene
TGCGCCAGCAGCCAAGGGAGGAACACTGAAGCTTTCTTT	CASSQGRNTEAFF	TRBV4-1	TRBJ1-1	NA
TGTGCCAGCAGTGGGGGACTGGGATATAGCAATCAGCCCCAGCATTTT	CASSGGLGYSNQPQHF	TRBV6-1	TRBJ1-5	NA
TGTGCCAGCAGCTCCACAGGGGGGGATTCCGAGCAGTACTTC	CASSSTGGDSEQYF	TRBV7-3	TRBJ2-7	NA
TGTGCCAGCAGTCTGGACAGATCCTCTGGGGCCAACGTCCTGACTTTC	CASSLDRSSGANVLTF	TRBV6-6	TRBJ2-6	NA
TGTGCCAGCAGGCCCCGGGGGGGCACAGATACGCAGTATTTT	CASRPRGGTDTQYF	TRBV7-6	TRBJ2-3	TRBD2
TGTGCCAGCAGTTTATCACAGGTCGAAGCTTTCTTT	CASSLSQVEAFF	TRBV28	TRBJ1-1	NA
TGTGCCAGCAGCTTGTTATGGGAGTCCGAGCAGTACTTC	CASSLLWESEQYF	TRBV5-6	TRBJ2-7	NA
TGTGCCAGCAGTTTAGCGGGGTTGAACACTGAAGCTTTCTTT	CASSLAGLNTEAFF	TRBV27	TRBJ1-1	NA
TGTGCCAGCAGCCCGGTAGATAGTAATTCACCCCTCCACTTT	CASSPVDSNSPLHF	TRBV6-5	TRBJ1-6	NA
TGCGCCAGCAGTTTCAGCGGGGTCACTAATGAAAAACTGTTTTTT	CASSFSGVTNEKLFF	TRBV5-1	TRBJ1-4	NA
TGCAGCGTTGCTAAAGGGACTACACCAGATACGCAGTATTTT	CSVAKGTTPDTQYF	TRBV29-1	TRBJ2-3	TRBD2
TGTGCCAGCAGCTCTAGACTAGCGGGAGGGGCAGATACGCAGTATTTT	CASSSRLAGGADTQYF	TRBV5-4	TRBJ2-3	TRBD2
TGTGCCAGCAGTTACTCCAGGGTCTCCGGAACTGAAGCTTTCTTT	CASSYSRVSGTEAFF	TRBV6-5	TRBJ1-1	NA
TGCGCCAGCAGCTGGGCGGACAGTGCAGATACGCAGTATTTT	CASSWADSADTQYF	TRBV5-1	TRBJ2-3	NA
TGTGCCAGCAGCTTAGGTCCCTGGGAAGAGGGCTATGGCTACACCTTC	CASSLGPWEEGYGYTF	TRBV7-2	TRBJ1-2	NA
TGTGCCAGCAGTCCCCTCAACGGTGGCTACACCTTC	CASSPLNGGYTF	TRBV27	TRBJ1-2	NA
TGTGCCAGCAACGAGGTTCTCACTAATGGCTACACCTTC	CASNEVLTNGYTF	TRBV6-1	TRBJ1-2	NA
TGCGCCAGCAGCGATAGCGGCAATGAGCAGTTCTTC	CASSDSGNEQFF	TRBV5-1	TRBJ2-1	NA
TGTGCCAGCAGTTACTCGGGCAGGCAAACTAACTATGGCTACACCTTC	CASSYSGRQTNYGYTF	TRBV6-6	TRBJ1-2	NA
TGTGCCAGCAGTGCCCGACAGGGGGGTCGAGCTTTCTTT	CASSARQGGRAFF	TRBV6-5	TRBJ1-1	TRBD1
TGCAGCGTTGATAGCGGGAGCGCAGATACGCAGTATTTT	CSVDSGSADTQYF	TRBV29-1	TRBJ2-3	TRBD2
TGTGCCACCGCCAGGGGCTACGAGCAGTACTTC	CATARGYEQYF	TRBV6-5	TRBJ2-7	NA
TGCGCCAGCAGGGCAGGGGGCGCGGGGCACACTGAAGCTTTCTTT	CASRAGGAGHTEAFF	TRBV10-2	TRBJ1-1	TRBD1
TGTGCCAGCAGGAATGCGGGGCTAGAGACCCAGTACTTC	CASRNAGLETQYF	TRBV7-2	TRBJ2-5	NA
TGTGCCAGCAGCAAAGGGGGGACGGAAGGACTAGCGGGCAATGAGCAGTTCTTC	CASSKGGTEGLAGNEQFF	TRBV21-1	TRBJ2-1	NA
TGCGCCAGCAGCCGGGAAAGCAGCACAGATACGCAGTATTTT	CASSRESSTDTQYF	TRBV5-1	TRBJ2-3	NA
TGTGCCAGCAGTTACCAGGGGGGACCGGCAGCAGATACGCAGTATTTT	CASSYQGGPAADTQYF	TRBV6-5	TRBJ2-3	NA
TGTGCCAGCTCACGAGTCCCCAGCAATCAGCCCCAGCATTTT	CASSRVPSNQPQHF	TRBV18	TRBJ1-5	NA
TGTGCCAGCAGCCCAATACTAGCCAAAAACATTCAGTACTTC	CASSPILAKNIQYF	TRBV28	TRBJ2-4	NA
TGCGCCAGCAGCCAAGATGTGGCCCTAGATACGCAGTATTTT	CASSQDVALDTQYF	TRBV4-3	TRBJ2-3	NA
TGTGCCAGCTCACTTACCTTGATCGGACAGGGACGCTATGGCTACACCTTC	CASSLTLIGQGRYGYTF	TRBV18	TRBJ1-2	TRBD1
TGTGCCAGCAGCTTTTCAGGGGACTATGGCTACACCTTC	CASSFSGDYGYTF	TRBV5-5	TRBJ1-2	NA
TGTGCCAGCAGCTTATCAGGGCAAGAGACCCAGTACTTC	CASSLSGQETQYF	TRBV7-9	TRBJ2-5	NA